These 30 T cell receptor beta chains came from one sample sequenced in a study of T-cell memory formation after mild COVID-19. Using its own MiXCR run on the 5' RACE reads, TCRdb lists one record per CDR3 protein. This table has about 150,000 distinct CDR3 sequences, around 30% appearing once. The sample was PBMCs or a T cell subset sorted from them (not recorded which). These receptors were taken from an adult woman who had mild COVID-19 (a few samples of this study predate the infection). Cell type and time point are not known.

The chain couples TRBV5-1 to TRBJ2-2, with 10 bases that match TRBD1. V shed 4 bases and J 0 bases; nucleotides not matched to a gene: 3. The CDR3 loop spans 16 amino acids. Looked up from germline, CDR1 is SGHRS and CDR2 is YFSETQ. CDR3 protein: CASSKGQGTNTGELFF. The CDR3, as DNA: TGCGCCAGCAGCAAGGGACAGGGGACGAACACCGGGGAGCTGTTTTTT.

This rearrangement joins TRBV20-1 to TRBJ2-1, with TRBD2 matching 8 bases. There are 14 residues in the CDR3. From germline, CDR1 is DFQATT and CDR2 SNEGSKA (reference sequence). The ends lost 6 bases at V and 9 bases at J; junction bases unmatched: 13. This CDR3 is CSAQAGASMGEQFF. CDR3 DNA: TGCAGTGCACAAGCGGGAGCGAGTATGGGTGAGCAGTTCTTC.

The chain recombines TRBV3-1 with TRBJ2-7, with a tentative D call TRBD2 (6 bases). The CDR3 totals 12 residues. CDR1 and CDR2 (germline): LGHDT, YNNKEL (reference sequence). Deletions cut 2 bases from V and 7 bases from J, with 9 bases between. The DNA of the CDR3 is TGTGCCAGCAGCCAACCGGGGGAGGAGCAGTACTTC. Its protein is CASSQPGEEQYF.

In its sample, this clonotype was seen a few times. V and J are TRBV12-3 or TRBV12-4 and TRBJ1-2; D ambiguous. The V gene lost 6 bases and the J gene lost 4 bases, with 6 bases spanning the gap. The CDR3 length is 11 residues. As DNA, the CDR3 is TGTGCCAGCAGGGGAGGCTATGGCTACACCTTC. It yields the protein CASRGGYGYTF.

This clonotype has just a few counts. The V call is TRBV3-1, the J call TRBJ2-1, with 11 bases lining up with TRBD2. The CDR3 spans 17 residues. Per the germline V gene, CDR1 is LGHDT and CDR2 is YNNKEL (reference sequence). After removal of 5 bases from V and 4 bases from J, the junction contained 10 bases not matched to a gene. CDR3 nucleotide sequence: TGTGCCAGCAGCTCCTACTTTCTAGCGGGAGGATACAATGAGCAGTTCTTC. It translates to CASSSYFLAGGYNEQFF.

There are a few counts of this clonotype. The chain carries TRBV7-6 and TRBJ2-2; D remains unclear. CDR1 and CDR2 (germline): SGHVS, FNYEAQ. V lost 1 base, J lost 8 bases, and 8 bases lay in between. The CDR3 consists of 13 residues. CDR3 coding DNA: TGTGCCAGCAGCTTAGGTCAGACAGGGGAGCTGTTTTTT. As protein: CASSLGQTGELFF.

The chain has TRBV7-9 and TRBJ1-1; 7 positions agree with TRBD1. CDR3 size: 17 residues. The germline V gene encodes CDR1 SEHNR and CDR2 FQNEAQ (reference sequence). The V gene end was trimmed by 5 bases and the J gene end by 4 bases; junction bases not matched to a gene: 16. CDR3 DNA: TGTGCCAGCAGCCTGTGGACTGGCGCAGGGGGTGGCACTGAAGCTTTCTTT. Its protein product is CASSLWTGAGGGTEAFF.

V gene TRBV3-1 combines with J gene TRBJ2-5; perhaps TRBD1 as D (5 bases). Germline CDR1 LGHDT, CDR2 YNNKEL (reference sequence). This CDR3 comprises 15 residues. The ends were cut back, 1 base at V and 3 bases at J, with 12 bases in the middle. CDR3 bases: TGTGCCAGCAGCCAAGGAAGACAGTTTGAAGAGACCCAGTACTTC. Its protein product is CASSQGRQFEETQYF.

This chain uses TRBV24-1 with TRBJ2-5, with D possibly matching TRBD2 (6 bases). The CDR3 covers 15 residues. Germline assignment: CDR1 KGHDR and CDR2 SFDVKD. V was shortened by 3 bases and J by 3 bases, with 13 bases between the two germline ends. The CDR3 DNA sequence: TGTGCCACCAGTGATGGCGGGACGGCAGAAGAGACCCAGTACTTC. Translated, it gives CATSDGGTAEETQYF.

This clonotype was observed a few times. This chain links TRBV6-6 with TRBJ2-3; D uncertain. There are 12 residues in the CDR3. V was cut by 6 bases and J by 4 bases, with 8 bases left in between. In germline, CDR1 is MNHNY, CDR2 SVGAGI (reference sequence). This CDR3 is CASRGGPDTQYF. As DNA, the CDR3 is TGTGCCAGCAGGGGTGGTCCAGATACGCAGTATTTT.

The chain couples TRBV24-1 to TRBJ1-2; unclear D gene. This CDR3 has 12 residues. Trimming removed 3 bases from V and 5 bases from J, with 6 bases in between. Germline CDR1 reads KGHDR; CDR2 reads SFDVKD. The CDR3 reads CATSDRIYGYTF. DNA of the CDR3: TGTGCCACCAGTGATCGGATTTATGGCTACACCTTC.

The V and J genes are TRBV7-8 and TRBJ2-3; 7 bases line up with TRBD1. CDR1 SGHVS and CDR2 FQNEAQ come from the germline V gene. The CDR3 extends over 16 amino acids. V trimming: 2 bases; J trimming: 0 bases; junction bases outside the gene matches: 5. The CDR3 sequence is CASSLSGQESTDTQYF. The CDR3 region has the DNA TGTGCCAGCAGCTTATCAGGACAGGAGAGCACAGATACGCAGTATTTT.

This clonotype has a handful of counts. This rearrangement joins TRBV20-1 to TRBJ2-7, with D possibly being TRBD2 (5 bases). Germline CDR1 DFQATT, CDR2 SNEGSKA (reference sequence). V dropped 8 bases and J dropped 0 bases, with 17 bases sitting between them. The CDR3 covers 14 residues. Here the CDR3 DNA reads TGCAGTACCACTAGAGAAGGGAGCTCCTACGAGCAGTACTTC. Amino acids: CSTTREGSSYEQYF.

In this sample, this clonotype turned up a few times. The chain joins TRBV4-2 to TRBJ2-3; 9 nucleotides line up with TRBD1. Losses at the gene ends were 3 bases for V and 3 bases for J; bases not matched to a gene: 25. From germline, CDR1 is LGHNA and CDR2 YNFKEQ. The CDR3 runs to 22 residues. This CDR3 reads CASSQAYLSQGASMGRTDTQYF. CDR3 bases: TGTGCCAGCAGCCAGGCCTACTTGTCACAGGGGGCGAGTATGGGGCGTACAGATACGCAGTATTTT.

This clonotype was counted ten times or more. The chain is built from TRBV12-3 or TRBV12-4 and TRBJ2-1, with D perhaps TRBD1 (5 bases). The CDR3 is 14 residues long. Deletions cut 9 bases from V and 3 bases from J, with 15 bases between. This CDR3 reads CASRSPDIYNEQFF. CDR3 nucleotide sequence: TGTGCCAGTAGGAGCCCGGACATCTACAATGAGCAGTTCTTC.

In its sample, this clonotype was seen a few times. DNA for the CDR3: TGTGCCAGCAGTGAAACCTCAGACAGGCGCCGAGGCTCTGGGGCCAACGTCCTGACTTTC. This gives the protein CASSETSDRRRGSGANVLTF. The chain uses TRBV25-1 and TRBJ2-6; the D gene is possibly TRBD1 (6 bases). The germline CDR1 and CDR2 sequences are MGHDK and SYGVNS. Trimming took off 2 bases at V and 0 bases at J, with 20 bases between the two ends. This CDR3 is 20 amino acids long. The full variable domain, its missing parts supplied by reference TRBV25-1 and TRBJ2-6, is EADIYQTPRYLVIGTGKKITLECSQTMGHDKMYWYQQDPGMELHLIHYSYGVNSTEKGDLSSESTVSRIRTEHFPLTLESARPSHTSQYLCASSETSDRRRGSGANVLTFGAGSRLTVL.

The chain links TRBV4-1 to TRBJ1-6, with D unresolved. This CDR3 region has 13 residues. Trimming took 1 base from V and 13 from J, leaving 11 bases between them. Germline-derived CDR1 and CDR2 are MGHRA and YSYEKL. The CDR3 sequence is CASSQVYGSPLHF. In nucleotides, the CDR3 is TGCGCCAGCAGCCAAGTTTACGGATCCCCCCTCCACTTT.

The chain joins TRBV19 to TRBJ1-5; D unresolved. There are 12 residues in the CDR3. Looked up from germline, CDR1 is LNHDA and CDR2 is SQIVND (reference sequence). Trimming took 4 bases from V and 9 from J, leaving 10 bases between them. The CDR3 spells CASSNPTGPQHF. CDR3 DNA sequence: TGTGCCAGTAGTAATCCAACGGGGCCCCAGCATTTT.

The rearrangement links TRBV27 to TRBJ1-6; possibly TRBD1 for D (6 bases). Looked up from germline, CDR1 is MNHEY and CDR2 is SMNVEV (reference sequence). Deletions cut 2 bases from V and 4 bases from J, with 12 bases between. CDR3 length: 16 residues. CDR3 nucleotides: TGTGCCAGCAGTTTAGAGGGGGGGAAGTATAATTCACCCCTCCACTTT. Encoded protein: CASSLEGGKYNSPLHF.

The rearrangement uses TRBV3-1 and TRBJ2-7, with 10 bases lining up with TRBD2. The length of the CDR3 is 16 residues. The V gene's germline CDR1 is LGHDT and CDR2 YNNKEL (reference sequence). The trim removed 1 base at V and 0 bases at J, leaving 3 bases unmatched. CDR3 bases: TGTGCCAGCAGCCAAGTCAGGACTAGCGGCTCCTACGAGCAGTACTTC. Encoded protein: CASSQVRTSGSYEQYF.

The chain is built from TRBV6-6 and TRBJ2-5; the D is unclear. Per germline, CDR1 MNHNY and CDR2 SVGAGI (reference sequence). CDR3 length: 14 amino acids. Trimming removed 6 bases at V and 4 bases at J, with 15 bases between. The CDR3 nucleotides read TGTGCCAGCAGCCCGGGCGTGGGGTCAGAGACCCAGTACTTC. Translated, it gives CASSPGVGSETQYF.

V gene TRBV20-1 combines with J gene TRBJ1-5; 7 bases line up with TRBD1. The CDR3 runs to 16 residues. The V gene's germline CDR1 is DFQATT and CDR2 SNEGSKA (reference sequence). V dropped 3 bases and J dropped 3; count of bases not matched to a gene: 11. The chain's CDR3 is CSASGRGLRVNQPQHF. CDR3 bases: TGCAGTGCTAGTGGGAGGGGGCTCAGGGTCAATCAGCCCCAGCATTTT.

The chain joins TRBV12-3 or TRBV12-4 to TRBJ2-1; D possibly corresponds to TRBD2 (6 bases). CDR3 size: 13 residues. Deletions cut 3 bases from V and 5 bases from J, with 8 bases between. CDR3 in amino acids: CASSLREHNEQFF. CDR3 nucleotide sequence: TGTGCCAGCAGTTTGCGGGAACACAATGAGCAGTTCTTC.

The CDR3 loop is CASSSTGSSVFGNEQFF. The CDR3 bases are TGTGCCAGCAGCTCCACAGGTAGTAGCGTCTTCGGCAATGAGCAGTTCTTC. The rearrangement links TRBV12-3 or TRBV12-4 to TRBJ2-1; D might be TRBD1 or TRBD2, each matching 5 bases. This CDR3 is built from 17 residues. V lost 6 bases to trimming and J lost 6 bases, with 24 bases between them.

The genes are TRBV5-5 and TRBJ2-7; D is perhaps TRBD1 or TRBD2 (5 bases each). Looked up from germline, CDR1 is SGHKS and CDR2 is YYEKEE (reference sequence). The CDR3 has 14 amino acids. The V gene lost 2 bases and the J gene lost 2 bases, with 11 bases spanning the gap. The CDR3 loop is CASSFRQGPYEQYF. As DNA, the CDR3 is TGTGCCAGCAGCTTCAGGCAGGGACCCTACGAGCAGTACTTC.

This clonotype has a count of ten or more. The chain joins TRBV29-1 to TRBJ2-1; 9 bases fit TRBD1. In germline, CDR1 is SQVTM, CDR2 ANQGSEA. V lost 4 bases, J lost 8 bases, and 6 bases stayed unmatched. The CDR3 length is 13 residues. CDR3 protein: CSVARDREDEQFF. The CDR3 DNA sequence: TGCAGCGTTGCGAGGGACAGGGAGGATGAGCAGTTCTTC.

This clonotype was picked up a small number of times. The gene calls are TRBV12-3 or TRBV12-4 and TRBJ1-2; 7 nucleotides agree with TRBD1. The CDR3 contains 14 residues. V gave up 4 bases and J gave up 0 bases; unmatched junction bases: 2. CDR3: CASSSDRTNYGYTF. The CDR3 nucleotides are TGTGCCAGCAGTTCGGACAGGACTAACTATGGCTACACCTTC.

In regard to this clonotype: One junction end does not reproduce the germline sequence, and a read error may be involved. The CDR3, as DNA: TGTGCTAGCAGCCTCTCGGGGTTTGGGACAGGGTTGGAAAAACTGTTTTTT. Residues: CASSLSGFGTGLEKLFF. This chain uses TRBV7-7 with TRBJ1-4; the match to TRBD1 covers 9 bases. Germline values: CDR1 SSHAT, CDR2 FNYEAQ (reference sequence). The CDR3 extends over 17 amino acids.

The chain uses TRBV5-1 and TRBJ1-1; TRBD1 is a possible D gene (5 bases). Germline loops: CDR1 SGHRS, CDR2 YFSETQ. The CDR3 contains 13 residues. Trimming removed 1 base at V and 8 bases at J, with 12 bases between. The CDR3 nucleotides are TGCGCCAGCAGCTTGCAGGGCTCCGAGGAAGCTTTCTTT. It translates to CASSLQGSEEAFF.

CDR3 nucleotide sequence: TGTGCCAGCAGCCCCGGGACAGGGCTGTACCAAGAGACCCAGTACTTC. Translated, it gives CASSPGTGLYQETQYF. This chain connects TRBV7-7 to TRBJ2-5, with 9 bases matching TRBD1. The junction had 7 bases not matched to a gene; V was cut back by 5 bases and J by 0 bases. Germline CDR1 reads SSHAT; CDR2 reads FNYEAQ (reference sequence). The CDR3 covers 16 residues.